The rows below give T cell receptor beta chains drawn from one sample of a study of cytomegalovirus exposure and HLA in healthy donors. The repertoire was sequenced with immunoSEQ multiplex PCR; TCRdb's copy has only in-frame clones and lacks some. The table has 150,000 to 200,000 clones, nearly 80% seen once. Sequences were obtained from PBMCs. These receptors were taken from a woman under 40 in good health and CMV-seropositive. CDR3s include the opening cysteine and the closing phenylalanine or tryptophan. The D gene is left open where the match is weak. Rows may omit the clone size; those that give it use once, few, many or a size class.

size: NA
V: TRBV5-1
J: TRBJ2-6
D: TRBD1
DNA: TGCGCCAGCAGCCTTATATCCGGGACAGTACTTTCTGGGGCCAACGTCCTGACTTTC
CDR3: CASSLISGTVLSGANVLTF

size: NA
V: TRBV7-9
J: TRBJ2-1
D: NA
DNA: TGTGCCAGCAGCTTCACTGCGAGCTCCTACAATGAGCAGTTCTTC
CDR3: CASSFTASSYNEQFF

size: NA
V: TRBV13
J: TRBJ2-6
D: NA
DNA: TGTGCCAGCAGCGCCCGCACTAGCCCTGGGGCCAACGTCCTGACTTTC
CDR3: CASSARTSPGANVLTF

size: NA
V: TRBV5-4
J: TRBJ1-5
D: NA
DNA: TGTGCCAGCAGCGACGCGGGGGTTAATCAGCCCCAGCATTTT
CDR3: CASSDAGVNQPQHF

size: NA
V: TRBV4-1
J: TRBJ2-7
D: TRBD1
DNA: TGCGCCAGCAGCCGACAGGGCCTCCTAAACGAGCAGTACTTC
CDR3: CASSRQGLLNEQYF

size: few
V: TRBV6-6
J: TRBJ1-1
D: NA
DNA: TGTGCCAGCAGGGGGGGGCTGGGCTCCACTGAAGCTTTCTTT
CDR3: CASRGGLGSTEAFF

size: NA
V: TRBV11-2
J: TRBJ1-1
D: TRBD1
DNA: TGTGCCAGCAGCTCCCGACAGGGTAGAGGCACTGAAGCTTTCTTT
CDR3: CASSSRQGRGTEAFF

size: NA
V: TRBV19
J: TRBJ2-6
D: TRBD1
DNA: TGTGCCAGTAGCTCACAGGGGGCCGGGGCCAACGTCCTGACTTTC
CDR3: CASSSQGAGANVLTF

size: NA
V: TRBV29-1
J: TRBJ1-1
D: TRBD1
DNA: TGCAGCGCAGGGGGCACTGAAGCTTTCTTT
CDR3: CSAGGTEAFF

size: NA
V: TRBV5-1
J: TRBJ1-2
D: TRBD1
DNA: TGCGCCAGCAGCTGGGCCGGGACAGGGGGAGACTATGGCTACACCTTC
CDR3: CASSWAGTGGDYGYTF

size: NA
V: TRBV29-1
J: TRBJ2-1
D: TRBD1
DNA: TGCAGCGATAGACAGGGCGTCGGCAATGAGCAGTTCTTC
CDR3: CSDRQGVGNEQFF

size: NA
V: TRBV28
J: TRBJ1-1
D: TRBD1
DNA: TGTGCCAGCAGTTTTGGGACAGGGAACACTGAAGCTTTCTTT
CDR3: CASSFGTGNTEAFF

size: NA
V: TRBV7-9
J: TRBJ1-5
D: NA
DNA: TGTGCCAGCAGCCTGGGGGCAAATCAGCCCCAGCATTTT
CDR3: CASSLGANQPQHF

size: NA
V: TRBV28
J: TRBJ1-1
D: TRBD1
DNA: TGTGCCAGCAGTAGGACAGGGCCGAACACTGAAGCTTTCTTT
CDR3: CASSRTGPNTEAFF

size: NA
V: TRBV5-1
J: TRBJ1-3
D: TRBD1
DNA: TGCGCCAGCAGCCTAGGACAGGCCGGAAACACCATATATTTT
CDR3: CASSLGQAGNTIYF

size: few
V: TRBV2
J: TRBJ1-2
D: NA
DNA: TGTGCCAGCAGTGAGGGGCAGTTCTATGGCTACACCTTC
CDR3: CASSEGQFYGYTF

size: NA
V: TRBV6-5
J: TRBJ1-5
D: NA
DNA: TGTGCCAGCAGTTACCTAGTCTCTGGGCCCCAGCATTTT
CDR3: CASSYLVSGPQHF

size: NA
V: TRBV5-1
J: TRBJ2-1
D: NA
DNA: TGCGCCAGCAGCCCTGCGTTATCGGGTGAGCAGTTCTTC
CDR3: CASSPALSGEQFF

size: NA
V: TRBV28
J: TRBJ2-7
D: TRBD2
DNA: TGTGCCAGCAGCTCGGGACTACCCAGTCCCTACGAGCAGTACTTC
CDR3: CASSSGLPSPYEQYF

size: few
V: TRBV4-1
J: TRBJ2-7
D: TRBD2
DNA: TGCGCCAGCAGCCAGGGACTAGCTCAGGACTACGAGCAGTACTTC
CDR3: CASSQGLAQDYEQYF

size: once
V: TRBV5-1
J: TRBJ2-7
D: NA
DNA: TGCGCCAGCAGCTGGACGCGCAGGGGTCCCTACGAGCAGTACTTC
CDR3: CASSWTRRGPYEQYF

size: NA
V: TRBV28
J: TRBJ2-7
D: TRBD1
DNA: TGTGCCAGCAGACGAACCGGGACAGCAGCCTACGAGCAGTACTTC
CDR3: CASRRTGTAAYEQYF

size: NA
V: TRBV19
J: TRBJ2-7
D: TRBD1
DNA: TGTGCCAGTAGTATTTGGACAGGAAAGAACGAGCAGTACTTC
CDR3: CASSIWTGKNEQYF

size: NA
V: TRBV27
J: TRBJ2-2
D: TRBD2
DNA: TGTGCCAGCAGTTTAGGGGGACTAGCTACCGGGGAGCTGTTTTTT
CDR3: CASSLGGLATGELFF

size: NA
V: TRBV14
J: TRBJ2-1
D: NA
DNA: TGTGCCAGCAGCCCGGTTTCAGGGTACCCCCTAGAGCAGTTCTTC
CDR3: CASSPVSGYPLEQFF

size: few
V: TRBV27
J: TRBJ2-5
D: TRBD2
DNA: TGTGCCAGCAGTCCATCTAGCGGAGAGTACCAAGAGACCCAGTACTTC
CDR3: CASSPSSGEYQETQYF